Sequencing of this T cell receptor (beta chain) was carried out in a study of T cell changes during pregnancy in multiple sclerosis (dated by TCRdb to the late 2010s). A note on the overall study: The study looked at changes in the T cell repertoire across pregnancy in women with multiple sclerosis.

Counted from cysteine to phenylalanine, this CDR3 has 14 amino acids. Only the CDR3 DNA is retained, 42 bases long and in frame from the first base. According to the germline V gene (reference sequence), CDR1 reads GTSNPN and CDR2 reads SVGIG. Trimming removed 0 bases from V and 0 bases from J, leaving 9 bases between the germline ends. Libraries came from the immunoSEQ multiplex PCR assay. What TCRdb holds here is the immuneACCESS table cut down to in-frame rearrangements. Part of the clones is not present; checked against another copy, under half of the missing clones reflect an unresolved V gene, and the others are unexplained. This sample has roughly 47,000 clones in its table, and 90% to 95% of those were observed once. About 5.5% of the sample comes from the top ten. Concerning this clone: There is no known antigen for this receptor. No base quality values were provided; no much bigger clone lies one nucleotide off.

This TCR came from a female donor with multiple sclerosis, enrolled in a pregnancy study. The chain employs TRBV30 and TRBJ2-7; matching of 5 bases hints at TRBD2 as the D gene. The source material was CD8+ T cells from peripheral blood mononuclear cells, sampled before pregnancy. The CDR3 corresponds to CAWSVPGSSYEQYF. The nucleotide sequence is TGTGCCTGGAGTGTACCGGGGAGCTCCTACGAGCAGTACTTC.